A selection of T cell receptor beta chains follows, all from one sample in a study of T cells expressing NK-cell markers. TCRdb re-called the 5' RACE reads; one entry per CDR3 protein, DNA not given. This sample's clone table lists 250,000 or so distinct CDR3 sequences. The material sequenced was blood T cells: a sorted CD56 or NKG2C T cell subset, CD4+ or CD8+ T cells, or bulk PBMC T cells (not recorded which). The source is a woman between 18 and 70 years old in good health. CDR3s include the opening cysteine and the closing phenylalanine or tryptophan. The order of the fields is V gene, J gene, CDR3 protein.

v_call: TRBV7-2; j_call: TRBJ1-2; cdr3_aa: CASILGGPGGYTF
v_call: TRBV30; j_call: TRBJ1-2; cdr3_aa: CAWSVGSGNYGYTF
v_call: TRBV7-7; j_call: TRBJ2-1; cdr3_aa: CASAPGTSGRWYNEQFF
v_call: TRBV28; j_call: TRBJ1-5; cdr3_aa: CASSQPHGGQPQHF
v_call: TRBV20-1; j_call: TRBJ2-1; cdr3_aa: CSASRAGLSYNEQFF
v_call: TRBV2; j_call: TRBJ1-2; cdr3_aa: CASSNLGQGVYGYTF
v_call: TRBV2; j_call: TRBJ2-3; cdr3_aa: CASGGQGGDTQYF
v_call: TRBV7-9; j_call: TRBJ2-1; cdr3_aa: CASSPPRGRSSYNEQFF
v_call: TRBV20-1; j_call: TRBJ1-2; cdr3_aa: CSARGDSNYGYTF
v_call: TRBV5-4; j_call: TRBJ1-6; cdr3_aa: CASSFGGRGQTPLHF
v_call: TRBV7-7; j_call: TRBJ2-2; cdr3_aa: CASSSQGLNTGELFF
v_call: TRBV4-2; j_call: TRBJ1-4; cdr3_aa: CASSQEGVGGEKLFF
v_call: TRBV5-6; j_call: TRBJ2-3; cdr3_aa: CASSAPGGGLPSFTQYF
v_call: TRBV3-1; j_call: TRBJ2-7; cdr3_aa: CASGTGVYEQYF
v_call: TRBV29-1; j_call: TRBJ2-5; cdr3_aa: CSAERRGETQYF
v_call: TRBV15; j_call: TRBJ2-5; cdr3_aa: CATSRGTLELSQYF
v_call: TRBV5-1; j_call: TRBJ2-1; cdr3_aa: CASFQRDWGGPSYNEQFF
v_call: TRBV12-3/TRBV12-4; j_call: TRBJ2-3; cdr3_aa: CASSPGLTTDTQYF
v_call: TRBV30; j_call: TRBJ2-7; cdr3_aa: CAWRPQGTSGSYEQYF
v_call: TRBV20-1; j_call: TRBJ2-3; cdr3_aa: CSARDLRGAGDTQYF
v_call: TRBV11-3; j_call: TRBJ2-2; cdr3_aa: CASSSQGASGLSGELFF
v_call: TRBV24-1; j_call: TRBJ2-7; cdr3_aa: CATSDGQISYEQYF
v_call: TRBV5-1; j_call: TRBJ1-1; cdr3_aa: CASSRNRAENTEAFF
v_call: TRBV15; j_call: TRBJ2-4; cdr3_aa: CATSRDGRNIQYF